This TCR beta chain was identified during a study of CD8+CD57+ T cells in acquired aplastic anemia. Investigators profiled TCR beta VDJ and CDR3 from genomic DNA template. TCRdb used MiXCR to reprocess the reads, holding one entry per CDR3 protein. The table shows some 200,000 distinct CDR3 sequences, with around half occurring only once. Germline CDR1 is MGHRA and CDR2 is YSYEKL. The V and J ends lost 1 base and 0 bases, in that order; junction bases with no gene match: 5. The CDR3 is 17 amino acids. Sequencing was done on patients that had shown CD8+CD57+ cell expansion by flow cytometry. The sample comprised sorted CD4+, CD8+, or CD8+CD57+ T cells (not recorded which) from PBMCs. This clonotype was obtained from a human donor with aplastic anemia. V gene TRBV4-1 combines with J gene TRBJ2-1; 8 nucleotides line up with TRBD2. The CDR3 is CASSQGDGRVSYNEQFF. The CDR3, as DNA: TGCGCCAGCAGCCAAGGGGACGGGAGGGTCTCCTACAATGAGCAGTTCTTC.